The 22 T cell receptor beta chains listed next were all sequenced from one sample in a study of OX40 agonist ivuxolimab in advanced cancers. The data were produced by immunoSEQ multiplex PCR, yet TCRdb's version contains in-frame clones alone and is incomplete. The sample shows roughly 120,000 clones, around 91% of them seen only once. The source was CD4+ or CD8+ T cells sorted from blood, collected in a trial of the OX40 agonist ivuxolimab. The receptor source for this set is an adult with an advanced solid tumor such as melanoma, head and neck, liver or kidney cancer.

V usage is TRBV11-2 and J usage is TRBJ2-1, with D unresolved. This CDR3 is 13 amino acids long. The V gene's germline CDR1 is SGHAT and CDR2 FQNNGV. Deletions cut 5 bases from V and 3 bases from J, with 8 bases between. The CDR3 here is CASSLNLYNEQFF. CDR3 nucleotides: TGTGCCAGCAGCCTCAATCTCTACAATGAGCAGTTCTTC.

This clone was detected only once. This chain joins TRBV4-1 and TRBJ2-5, with 11 bases fitting TRBD1. The CDR3 is 17 residues long. The V segment lost 5 bases and the J segment 5 bases; nucleotides outside the gene matches: 13. CDR1 and CDR2 from the germline V gene are MGHRA and YSYEKL. The CDR3 nucleotides read TGCGCCAGCAGCTGGACAGGGGGCGCCCCTGTAGGTGAGACCCAGTACTTC. Translating it yields CASSWTGGAPVGETQYF.

The rearrangement joins TRBV6-5 to TRBJ1-2, with D unclear. V lost 0 bases and J lost 13, with 12 bases in between. The CDR3 extends over 12 amino acids. The germline V gene encodes CDR1 MNHEY and CDR2 SVGAGI. The CDR3: CASSYSPGRSTF. The CDR3 coding sequence is TGTGCCAGCAGTTACTCTCCCGGGCGGAGCACCTTC.

This clone was seen only once. The rearrangement links TRBV7-3 to TRBJ2-2; TRBD1 agrees at 7 bases. Germline V gene data show CDR1 as SGHTA and CDR2 as FQGTGA. The CDR3 spans 16 residues. The V and J ends lost 2 bases and 0 bases, in that order; junction bases with no gene match: 3. CDR3 residues: CASSLYRGANTGELFF. The CDR3 nucleotides are TGTGCCAGCAGCTTATACAGGGGTGCGAACACCGGGGAGCTGTTTTTT.

The V call is TRBV7-3, the J call TRBJ2-7; TRBD1 matches 8 bases. Per the germline V gene, CDR1 is SGHTA and CDR2 is FQGTGA. V was pared by 2 bases and J by 2 bases, with 5 bases of the junction left unmatched. The CDR3 sequence is 15 residues long. This chain's CDR3 is CASSLGTGRTYEQYF. CDR3 bases: TGTGCCAGCAGCTTAGGGACAGGACGAACCTACGAGCAGTACTTC.

V is TRBV28 and J is TRBJ1-3; unclear D gene. Germline lookup yields CDR1 MDHEN and CDR2 SYDVKM. CDR3 size: 17 residues. V was cut by 1 base and J by 0 bases, with 13 bases left in between. CDR3: CASSLFALHSSGNTIYF. CDR3 nucleotides: TGTGCCAGCAGTTTATTTGCGTTACACAGCTCTGGAAACACCATATATTTT.

The V and J genes are TRBV6-5 and TRBJ1-4; 8 nucleotides agree with TRBD1. The germline gives CDR1 MNHEY, CDR2 SVGAGI. Trimming took 6 bases from V and 7 from J; bases not matched to a gene: 7. The CDR3 is 14 amino acids. CDR3 loop: CASSYGTGLEKLFF. DNA for the CDR3: TGTGCCAGCAGCTACGGGACAGGACTTGAAAAACTGTTTTTT.

The rearrangement links TRBV6-5 to TRBJ2-7; D is possibly TRBD1 or TRBD2 (5 bases each). The CDR3 runs 13 residues. Trimming stripped 5 bases from V and 7 bases from J, with 15 bases between. Germline assignment: CDR1 MNHEY and CDR2 SVGAGI. The CDR3 nucleotides read TGTGCCAGCAGTCGGGGCAGGGCGGCAGAGCAGTACTTC. Amino acid sequence: CASSRGRAAEQYF.

The chain couples TRBV28 to TRBJ1-5, with 9 bases aligning to TRBD1. The junction had 3 bases not matched to a gene; V was cut back by 6 bases and J by 6 bases. CDR3 size: 13 residues. CDR1 and CDR2 from the germline V gene are MDHEN and SYDVKM. The CDR3 DNA is TGTGCCAGCAGGTACAGGGGGCGTCAGCCCCAGCATTTT. Translation: CASRYRGRQPQHF.

V gene TRBV4-1 combines with J gene TRBJ2-5; D not certain. Germline CDR1 MGHRA, CDR2 YSYEKL. This CDR3 spans 16 amino acids. V lost 2 bases, J lost 2 bases, and 15 bases lay in between. CDR3 coding DNA: TGCGCCAGCAGCCAACTCTTGGTCCGACAACAAGAGACCCAGTACTTC. Translated, it gives CASSQLLVRQQETQYF.

The chain combines TRBV9 with TRBJ2-7; unclear D gene. V gave up 2 bases and J gave up 5 bases, with 17 bases separating them. The CDR3 is 15 residues long. Germline V gives CDR1 SGDLS, CDR2 YYNGEE. CDR3 sequence (DNA): TGTGCCAGCAGCGTGGGTAGGACGGCTATGCACGAGCAGTACTTC. Protein: CASSVGRTAMHEQYF.

The chain recombines TRBV5-6 with TRBJ1-5; TRBD1 might be the D (5 bases). V was trimmed by 3 bases and J by 6 bases, leaving 7 bases between them. The germline V gene has CDR1 SGHDT and CDR2 YYEEEE. The CDR3 is made up of 12 amino acids. CDR3 in amino acids: CASSSGTQPQHF. The DNA for the CDR3 is TGTGCCAGCAGCTCCGGGACTCAGCCCCAGCATTTT.

This chain uses TRBV20-1 with TRBJ1-2; no clear D gene. This CDR3 spans 9 amino acids. Germline V lookup: CDR1 DFQATT, CDR2 SNEGSKA (reference sequence). Trimming removed 0 bases at V and 10 bases at J, with 3 bases between. The CDR3 loop is CSARETYTF. CDR3 nucleotide sequence: TGCAGTGCTAGAGAGACCTACACCTTC.

The chain employs TRBV29-1 and TRBJ1-3; no definite D call. Per the germline V gene, CDR1 is SQVTM and CDR2 is ANQGSEA. Trimming took 4 bases from V and 4 from J, leaving 5 bases between them. The CDR3 loop spans 11 amino acids. The CDR3 DNA reads as TGCAGCGTTGCACTGGGAAACACCATATATTTT. It encodes CSVALGNTIYF.

This chain uses TRBV7-9 with TRBJ2-1, with D tentatively TRBD1 (6 bases). Trimming cost V 2 bases and J 5 bases, with 13 bases left between them. Germline V CDR1 and CDR2: SEHNR, FQNEAQ (reference sequence). This CDR3 has 15 residues. CDR3 amino acids: CASSLWGQGNNEQFF. DNA of the CDR3: TGTGCCAGCAGCTTATGGGGGCAGGGTAACAATGAGCAGTTCTTC.

The gene calls are TRBV6-5 and TRBJ1-4; 8 positions match TRBD1. J lost 6 bases, V lost 10 bases, and 7 bases had no gene match. This CDR3 contains 13 residues. Germline V gene data show CDR1 as MNHEY and CDR2 as SVGAGI. The CDR3 is CATWTGLDEKLFF. The CDR3 DNA sequence: TGTGCCACCTGGACAGGGCTGGATGAAAAACTGTTTTTT.

The chain joins TRBV4-1 to TRBJ2-2; D assignment may be TRBD1 or TRBD2 (5 bases each). V was clipped by 2 bases and J by 0 bases, with 7 bases between them. The CDR3 is 15 amino acids. The germline V gene encodes CDR1 MGHRA and CDR2 YSYEKL. The CDR3 spells CASSQRGANTGELFF. CDR3 DNA: TGCGCCAGCAGCCAAAGGGGAGCGAACACCGGGGAGCTGTTTTTT.

The gene calls are TRBV11-2 and TRBJ1-3; TRBD1 is a possible D gene (5 bases). The CDR3 has 14 residues. Germline V gene lookup returns CDR1 SGHAT and CDR2 FQNNGV. The V end lost 0 bases, the J end lost 9 bases, and 12 bases lay between the germline ends. CDR3 nucleotides: TGTGCCAGCAGCTTAGACGGGGGACTAAGCACCATATATTTT. It translates to CASSLDGGLSTIYF.

The rearrangement uses TRBV6-5 and TRBJ2-7; D is possibly TRBD1 (6 bases). Per the germline V gene, CDR1 is MNHEY and CDR2 is SVGAGI. The CDR3 runs 15 residues. V was cut by 7 bases and J by 1 base, with 17 bases left in between. CDR3 loop: CASKDQGSRSYEQYF. CDR3 nucleotide sequence: TGTGCCAGCAAAGACCAGGGGAGTAGATCCTACGAGCAGTACTTC.

This chain uses TRBV29-1 with TRBJ1-5; tentatively, D is TRBD1 (5 bases). CDR1 is SQVTM, CDR2 ANQGSEA, per germline. CDR3 length: 12 amino acids. Trimming took off 6 bases at V and 6 bases at J, with 12 bases between the two ends. CDR3 coding DNA: TGCAGCGTGCGACAGACGGGTCAGCCCCAGCATTTT. Residues: CSVRQTGQPQHF.

The rearrangement uses TRBV19 and TRBJ1-2; D is unclear. V was cut by 3 bases and J by 2 bases, with 7 bases left in between. Germline-derived CDR1 and CDR2 are LNHDA and SQIVND (reference sequence). This CDR3 spans 13 amino acids. CDR3 loop: CASSISQNYGYTF. Here the CDR3 DNA reads TGTGCCAGTAGTATTTCTCAGAACTATGGCTACACCTTC. The complete variable domain, with remaining parts taken from reference TRBV19 and TRBJ1-2, reads DGGITQSPKYLFRKEGQNVTLSCEQNLNHDAMYWYRQDPGQGLRLIYYSQIVNDFQKGDIAEGYSVSREKKESFPLTVTSAQKNPTAFYLCASSISQNYGYTFGSGTRLTVV.

Only one count was recorded for this clone. The chain uses TRBV7-2 and TRBJ1-2, with D tentatively TRBD1 (5 bases). CDR3 length: 16 amino acids. Deletions cut 3 bases from V and 1 base from J, with 15 bases between. CDR1 is SGHTA and CDR2 is FQGNSA in the germline V gene. The CDR3 here is CASSFQSGVGNYGYTF. CDR3 in DNA: TGTGCCAGCAGCTTCCAATCGGGGGTTGGTAACTATGGCTACACCTTC.